A single sample gave rise to the 27 T cell receptor beta chains below, sequenced in a study of cytomegalovirus exposure and HLA in healthy donors. Use of 60 Vbeta and 13 Jbeta primers characterized the PCR. Assay used: immunoSEQ multiplex PCR; TCRdb lists only in-frame clones, some missing. Counted here are roughly 100,000 clones, around 15% occurring once; the ten biggest clones make up around 0.9%. The sequenced sample consisted of PBMCs. These receptors were obtained from a female donor in good health and CMV-seronegative.

V and J are TRBV5-6 and TRBJ2-1; 11 bases map to TRBD2. The CDR3 loop spans 15 amino acids. The V gene's germline CDR1 is SGHDT and CDR2 YYEEEE. V shed 1 base and J 4 bases; nucleotides not matched to a gene: 1. CDR3 loop: CASSLLAGGYNEQFF. The DNA of the CDR3 is TGTGCCAGCAGCTTGTTAGCGGGAGGGTACAATGAGCAGTTCTTC.

This clone was counted between two and nine times. This chain joins TRBV5-4 and TRBJ2-1; 7 nucleotides match TRBD1. The CDR3 sequence is 16 residues long. The germline V gene encodes CDR1 SGHNT and CDR2 YYREEE (reference sequence). V lost 3 bases to trimming and J lost 5 bases; unmatched junction nucleotides: 11. The CDR3 spells CASSSPRDRVDNEQFF. CDR3 in DNA: TGTGCCAGCAGCTCACCCCGGGACAGAGTAGACAATGAGCAGTTCTTC.

This sequence joins TRBV10-3 and TRBJ1-2, with TRBD1 matching 7 bases. The J segment lost 5 bases and the V segment lost 8 bases, leaving 17 bases of the junction unmatched. Per germline, CDR1 ENHRY and CDR2 SYGVKD. The CDR3 is 16 residues long. CDR3 nucleotides: TGTGCCATCGGGTCGAACAGACAGGGCCCGAAATATGGCTACACCTTC. This encodes CAIGSNRQGPKYGYTF.

This clone was detected only a few times. CDR3 DNA sequence: TGTGCCAGCAGCCAAGATTTGGTCGGGAGCGGGGATACGCAGTATTTT. This sequence encodes CASSQDLVGSGDTQYF. This chain connects TRBV14 to TRBJ2-3; a weak D match, TRBD2 (6 bases). Germline lookup yields CDR1 SGHDN and CDR2 FVKESK. This CDR3 is 16 amino acids long. Trimming shortened V by 0 bases and J by 6 bases, and 16 bases separated the two germline ends.

The genes are TRBV4-3 and TRBJ1-2; D not certain. Trimming took 2 bases from V and 3 from J, leaving 16 bases between them. Germline lookup yields CDR1 LGHNA and CDR2 YSLEER. The CDR3 length is 16 residues. In DNA, the CDR3 is TGCGCCAGCAGCCAAACAGATTTCGACGTGGACTATGGCTACACCTTC. This gives the protein CASSQTDFDVDYGYTF.

In this sample, this clone turned up a few times. The chain is built from TRBV7-9 and TRBJ1-2, with 7 bases lining up with TRBD1. Germline assignment: CDR1 SEHNR and CDR2 FQNEAQ (reference sequence). V gave up 4 bases and J gave up 1 base; unmatched junction bases: 0. The CDR3 consists of 13 residues. The CDR3 DNA follows: TGTGCCAGCAGCTGGGACAGTAACTATGGCTACACCTTC. It is translated as CASSWDSNYGYTF.

The chain uses TRBV12-2 and TRBJ2-3; the table's D call of TRBD2 was not tested on the DNA. TRBV12-2 corresponds to a pseudogene. The CDR3 totals 17 residues. Here the CDR3 reads CASRLEVSGGDGDTQYF. As DNA, the CDR3 is TGTGCAAGTCGCTTAGAGGTTAGCGGGGGGGATGGAGATACGCAGTATTTT.

This chain links TRBV7-9 with TRBJ2-1, with 7 positions matching TRBD1. The germline V gene encodes CDR1 SEHNR and CDR2 FQNEAQ (reference sequence). The CDR3 consists of 12 residues. V shed 5 bases, J shed 11 bases, and the junction held 6 bases outside the gene matches. CDR3 in DNA: TGTGCCAGCAGCATCCCGGGACAGCAGCAGTTCTTC. Translation: CASSIPGQQQFF.

The gene calls are TRBV5-4 and TRBJ2-1, with no clear D. The CDR3 is 15 residues long. Germline assignment: CDR1 SGHNT and CDR2 YYREEE (reference sequence). V was clipped by 4 bases and J by 0 bases, with 11 bases between them. The CDR3 reads CASSADRSSYNEQFF. Here the CDR3 DNA reads TGTGCCAGCAGCGCCGACCGGAGCTCCTACAATGAGCAGTTCTTC.

V usage is TRBV10-1 and J usage is TRBJ2-7; 7 bases agree with TRBD1. The germline V gene encodes CDR1 WNHNN and CDR2 SYGVQD (reference sequence). With V trimmed by 6 bases and J by 7 bases, 9 bases remained unmatched. The CDR3 length is 13 residues. The CDR3 loop is CASSTTGRGEQYF. The CDR3 region has the DNA TGCGCCAGCAGCACGACAGGGCGCGGGGAGCAGTACTTC.

The chain has TRBV5-1 and TRBJ2-7; 8 nucleotides line up with TRBD1. CDR3 length: 15 residues. The V gene's germline CDR1 is SGHRS and CDR2 YFSETQ. The ends lost 4 bases at V and 2 bases at J; junction bases unmatched: 8. The CDR3 here is CASSAGQGFAYEQYF. Here the CDR3 DNA reads TGCGCCAGCAGCGCTGGACAGGGTTTCGCCTACGAGCAGTACTTC.

The rearrangement links TRBV15 to TRBJ2-2; 10 bases match TRBD2. The CDR3 consists of 18 residues. After removal of 0 bases from V and 3 bases from J, the junction contained 7 bases not matched to a gene. Germline CDR1 is LNHNV and CDR2 is YYDKDF (reference sequence). In DNA form, the CDR3 reads TGTGCCACCAGCAGAGATCGAGGCCTAGCGGGAGACACCGGGGAGCTGTTTTTT. It yields the protein CATSRDRGLAGDTGELFF.

This clone turned up a few times. This chain uses TRBV28 with TRBJ1-6, with 9 positions matching TRBD1. Germline CDR1 reads MDHEN; CDR2 reads SYDVKM. Trimming removed 2 bases from V and 9 bases from J; junction bases left unmatched: 5. This CDR3 spans 15 amino acids. The CDR3 reads CASSLGDRVSSPLHF. DNA for the CDR3: TGTGCCAGCAGTTTAGGGGACAGGGTTAGTTCACCCCTCCACTTT.

This clone has more than one count but fewer than ten. The chain is built from TRBV7-9 and TRBJ1-2; 8 bases align to TRBD1. Looked up from germline, CDR1 is SEHNR and CDR2 is FQNEAQ (reference sequence). V trimming: 5 bases; J trimming: 5 bases; junction bases outside the gene matches: 7. The CDR3 sequence is 14 residues long. CDR3 amino acids: CASSAGQGSYGYTF. The CDR3 DNA reads TGTGCCAGCAGCGCCGGACAGGGATCATATGGCTACACCTTC.

The sample holds a few counts of this clone. The chain carries TRBV6-1 and TRBJ2-5; 7 positions agree with TRBD1. V lost 6 bases to trimming and J lost 2 bases; unmatched junction nucleotides: 3. The CDR3 spans 13 residues. Germline values: CDR1 MNHNS, CDR2 SASEGT. The DNA for the CDR3 is TGTGCCAGCAGCAGGGACAGACAAGAGACCCAGTACTTC. Protein: CASSRDRQETQYF.

The chain employs TRBV10-2 and TRBJ1-1, with D hard to call. In germline, CDR1 is WSHSY, CDR2 SAAADI. The CDR3 is 12 amino acids. V was pared by 9 bases and J by 8 bases, with 16 bases between. CDR3 amino acids: CARAFRYTEAFF. The CDR3 bases are TGCGCCAGAGCATTCAGGTATACCGAAGCTTTCTTT.

The chain couples TRBV14 to TRBJ2-3, with 8 bases that match TRBD2. Germline CDR1 and CDR2: SGHDN and FVKESK. The CDR3 has 11 residues. Germline trimming cut 3 bases from V and 14 bases from J; bases unmatched to any gene: 4. The CDR3 DNA follows: TGTGCCAGCAGCCACGGGACTAGTCTGTATTTT. Translated, it gives CASSHGTSLYF. The full variable domain, in which reference TRBV14 and TRBJ2-3 provide the parts outside the CDR3, is EAGVTQFPSHSVIEKGQTVTLRCDPISGHDNLYWYRRVMGKEIKFLLHFVKESKQDESGMPNNRFLAERTGGTYSTLKVQPAELEDSGVYFCASSHGTSLYFGPGTRLTVL.

The DNA for the CDR3 is TGTGCCAGCAGGGCGGGGGGGGCCAACGTCCTGACTTTC. It codes for CASRAGGANVLTF. The chain uses TRBV7-2 and TRBJ2-6, with a possible D match to TRBD2 (6 bases). The V gene's germline CDR1 is SGHTA and CDR2 FQGNSA. The V and J ends lost 6 bases and 4 bases respectively, with 7 bases between them. This CDR3 contains 13 residues.

The rearrangement uses TRBV27 and TRBJ2-1; 9 bases agree with TRBD2. Per the germline V gene, CDR1 is MNHEY and CDR2 is SMNVEV (reference sequence). CDR3 length equals 18 residues. Trimming took 4 bases from V and 0 from J; bases not matched to a gene: 10. Written as DNA, the CDR3 is TGTGCCAGCAGTTGGATGCCCCTGCGGGAGGGCTCCTACAATGAGCAGTTCTTC. This encodes CASSWMPLREGSYNEQFF.

The J gene is TRBJ2-7, the V gene TRBV6-1; D may be TRBD2 (5 bases). Trimming stripped 6 bases from V and 5 bases from J, with 17 bases between. The CDR3 sequence is 14 residues long. CDR1 is MNHNS and CDR2 is SASEGT in the germline V gene. CDR3 sequence reads: CASSYLVSSHEQYF. The DNA of the CDR3 is TGTGCCAGCAGCTACCTAGTATCTAGCCACGAGCAGTACTTC.

The gene calls are TRBV5-3 and TRBJ2-7, with 7 bases matching TRBD2. TRBV5-3 is identified as an open reading frame with a role that is uncertain. V lost 1 base to trimming and J lost 2 bases; unmatched junction nucleotides: 9. CDR3 length equals 16 residues. In DNA form, the CDR3 reads TGTGCCAGAAGCTTGCGTGTCTCTAGCGGCCCCTACGAGCAGTACTTC. Translating gives CARSLRVSSGPYEQYF.

The DNA for the CDR3 is TGTGCCAGCAGCCCCAATTTAGGGGATTTCTACGAGCAGTACTTC. Translating gives CASSPNLGDFYEQYF. The chain has TRBV9 and TRBJ2-7, with D possibly being TRBD1 (5 bases). V was trimmed by 4 bases and J by 3 bases, leaving 17 bases between them. The V gene's germline CDR1 is SGDLS and CDR2 YYNGEE. CDR3 length: 15 amino acids.

In its sample, this clone was seen a few times. This chain links TRBV5-6 with TRBJ1-5, with 8 positions matching TRBD1. This CDR3 comprises 18 residues. Germline V gene sequence: CDR1 SGHDT, CDR2 YYEEEE. V was clipped by 0 bases and J by 8 bases; unmatched bases: 16. The DNA for the CDR3 is TGTGCCAGCAGCTTGGATGGGACAGGACCGACCTGGGGCGAGCCCCAGCATTTT. Amino acid sequence: CASSLDGTGPTWGEPQHF.

This clone has just one count. V and J are TRBV7-2 and TRBJ1-2; 8 bases line up with TRBD1. Germline lookup yields CDR1 SGHTA and CDR2 FQGNSA. The CDR3 runs 15 residues. V lost 1 base to trimming and J lost 4 bases; unmatched junction nucleotides: 5. Here the CDR3 reads CASSLGGQGSYGYTF. The CDR3, as DNA: TGTGCCAGCAGCTTAGGAGGACAGGGCAGCTATGGCTACACCTTC.

The J gene is TRBJ2-1, the V gene TRBV5-4, with 9 bases aligning to TRBD1. Germline CDR1 and CDR2: SGHNT and YYREEE (reference sequence). This CDR3 contains 16 residues. J gave up 8 bases and V 1 base, and 10 bases lay outside the gene matches. CDR3 sequence reads: CASSLKGQGLRDEQFF. CDR3 nucleotides: TGTGCCAGCAGCTTGAAGGGACAGGGCCTGAGAGATGAGCAGTTCTTC.

The chain carries TRBV6-6 and TRBJ1-1; no reliable D call. The germline CDR1 and CDR2 sequences are MNHNY and SVGAGI (reference sequence). Between the trimmed V and J ends, which lost 5 bases and 4 bases, there was a span of 11 bases. This CDR3 region has 13 residues. Here the CDR3 DNA reads TGTGCCAGCAGTGCTTTATGGGCCACTGAAGCTTTCTTT. Residues: CASSALWATEAFF.

This clone showed up just a few times. The chain recombines TRBV18 with TRBJ2-7, with a weak D call TRBD2 (6 bases). CDR3 length: 13 residues. With 4 bases removed from V and 3 bases from J, the gap between germline ends came to 10 bases. The germline gives CDR1 KGHSH, CDR2 LQKENI. CDR3 residues: CASSLADNYEQYF. The CDR3 DNA follows: TGTGCCAGCTCACTAGCGGATAACTACGAGCAGTACTTC.